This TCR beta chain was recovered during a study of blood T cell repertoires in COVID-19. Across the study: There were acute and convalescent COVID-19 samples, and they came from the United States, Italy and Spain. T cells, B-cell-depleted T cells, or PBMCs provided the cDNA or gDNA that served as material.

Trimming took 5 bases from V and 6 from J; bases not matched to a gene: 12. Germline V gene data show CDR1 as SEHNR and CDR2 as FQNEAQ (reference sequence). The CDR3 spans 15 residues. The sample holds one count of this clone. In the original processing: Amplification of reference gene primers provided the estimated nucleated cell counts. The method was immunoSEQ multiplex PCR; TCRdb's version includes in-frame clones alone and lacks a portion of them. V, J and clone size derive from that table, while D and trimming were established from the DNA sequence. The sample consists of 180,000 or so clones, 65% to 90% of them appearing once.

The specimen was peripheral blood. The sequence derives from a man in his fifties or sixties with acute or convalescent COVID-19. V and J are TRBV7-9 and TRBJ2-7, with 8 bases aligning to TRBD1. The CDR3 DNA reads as TGTGCCAGCAGCCGTCGCGGGACAGGCCCATTCGAGCAGTACTTC. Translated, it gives CASSRRGTGPFEQYF.